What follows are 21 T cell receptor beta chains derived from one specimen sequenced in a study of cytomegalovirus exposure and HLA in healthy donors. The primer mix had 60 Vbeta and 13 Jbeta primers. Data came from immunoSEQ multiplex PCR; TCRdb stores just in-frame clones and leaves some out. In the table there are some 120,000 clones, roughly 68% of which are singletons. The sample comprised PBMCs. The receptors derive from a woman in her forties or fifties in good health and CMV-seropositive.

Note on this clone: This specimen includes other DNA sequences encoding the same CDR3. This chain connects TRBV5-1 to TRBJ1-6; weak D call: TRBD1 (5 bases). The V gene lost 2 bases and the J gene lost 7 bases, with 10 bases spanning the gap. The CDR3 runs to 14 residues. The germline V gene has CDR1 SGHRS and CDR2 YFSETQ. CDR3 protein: CASSLSQGNSPLHF. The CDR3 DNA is TGCGCCAGCAGCTTAAGCCAGGGAAATTCACCCCTCCACTTT.

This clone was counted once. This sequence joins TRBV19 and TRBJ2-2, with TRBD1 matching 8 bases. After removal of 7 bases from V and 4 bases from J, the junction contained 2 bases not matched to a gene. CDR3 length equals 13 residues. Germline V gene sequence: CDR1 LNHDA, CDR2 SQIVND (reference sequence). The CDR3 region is CASNQGATGELFF. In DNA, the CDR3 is TGTGCCAGTAATCAGGGGGCCACCGGGGAGCTGTTTTTT. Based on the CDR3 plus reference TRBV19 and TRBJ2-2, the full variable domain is DGGITQSPKYLFRKEGQNVTLSCEQNLNHDAMYWYRQDPGQGLRLIYYSQIVNDFQKGDIAEGYSVSREKKESFPLTVTSAQKNPTAFYLCASNQGATGELFFGEGSRLTVL.

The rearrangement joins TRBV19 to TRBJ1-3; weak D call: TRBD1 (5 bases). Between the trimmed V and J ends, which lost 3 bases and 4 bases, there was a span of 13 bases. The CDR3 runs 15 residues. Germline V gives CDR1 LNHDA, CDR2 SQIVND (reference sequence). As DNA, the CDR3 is TGTGCCAGTAGTATTTCTGGGGCGTCAGGAAACACCATATATTTT. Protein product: CASSISGASGNTIYF.

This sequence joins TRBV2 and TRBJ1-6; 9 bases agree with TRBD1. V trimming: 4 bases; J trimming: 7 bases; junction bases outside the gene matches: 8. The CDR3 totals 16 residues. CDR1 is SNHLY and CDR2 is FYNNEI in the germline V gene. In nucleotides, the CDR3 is TGTGCCAGCAGTGCCACCATGGACAGGGGAAATTCACCCCTCCACTTT. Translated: CASSATMDRGNSPLHF.

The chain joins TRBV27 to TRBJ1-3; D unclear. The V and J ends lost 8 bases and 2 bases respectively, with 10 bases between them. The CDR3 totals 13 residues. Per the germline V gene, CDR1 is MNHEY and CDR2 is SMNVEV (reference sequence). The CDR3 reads CASARGPGNTIYF. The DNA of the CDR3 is TGTGCCAGCGCCCGAGGGCCTGGAAACACCATATATTTT.

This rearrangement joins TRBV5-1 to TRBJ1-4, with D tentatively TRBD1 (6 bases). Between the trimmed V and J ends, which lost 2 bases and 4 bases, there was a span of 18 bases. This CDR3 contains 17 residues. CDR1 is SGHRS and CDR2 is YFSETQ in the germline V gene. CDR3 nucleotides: TGCGCCAGCAGCTTATCGACAGGCCGGGGTATTAATGAAAAACTGTTTTTT. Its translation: CASSLSTGRGINEKLFF. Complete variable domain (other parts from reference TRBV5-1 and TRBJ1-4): KAGVTQTPRYLIKTRGQQVTLSCSPISGHRSVSWYQQTPGQGLQFLFEYFSETQRNKGNFPGRFSGRQFSNSRSEMNVSTLELGDSALYLCASSLSTGRGINEKLFFGSGTQLSVL.

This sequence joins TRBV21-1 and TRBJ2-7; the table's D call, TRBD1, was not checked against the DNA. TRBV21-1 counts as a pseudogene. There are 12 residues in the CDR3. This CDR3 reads CASSGARHEQYF. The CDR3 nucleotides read TGTGCCAGCAGCGGGGCTCGCCACGAGCAGTACTTC.

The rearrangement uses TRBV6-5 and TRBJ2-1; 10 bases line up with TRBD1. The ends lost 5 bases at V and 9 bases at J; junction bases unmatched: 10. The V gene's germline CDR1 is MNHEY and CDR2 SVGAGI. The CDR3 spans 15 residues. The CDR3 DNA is TGTGCCAGCAGTAGAGGGACAGGGGAAGGGGGTGAGCAGTTCTTC. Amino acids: CASSRGTGEGGEQFF.

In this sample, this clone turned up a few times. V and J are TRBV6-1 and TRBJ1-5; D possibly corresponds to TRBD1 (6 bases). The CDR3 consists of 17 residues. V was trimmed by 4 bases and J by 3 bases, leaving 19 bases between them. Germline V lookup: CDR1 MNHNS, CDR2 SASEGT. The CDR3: CASSGSMDRGSNQPQHF. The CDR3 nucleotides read TGTGCCAGCAGTGGGAGTATGGACAGAGGGTCCAATCAGCCCCAGCATTTT.

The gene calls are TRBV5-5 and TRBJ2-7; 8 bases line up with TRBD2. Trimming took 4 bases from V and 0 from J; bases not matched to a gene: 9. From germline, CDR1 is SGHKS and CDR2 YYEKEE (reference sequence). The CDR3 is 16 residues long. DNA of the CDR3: TGTGCCAGCAGCCAAACTCGACTAGCGAGCTCCTACGAGCAGTACTTC. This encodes CASSQTRLASSYEQYF. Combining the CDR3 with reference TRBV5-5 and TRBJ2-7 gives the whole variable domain DAGVTQSPTHLIKTRGQQVTLRCSPISGHKSVSWYQQVLGQGPQFIFQYYEKEERGRGNFPDRFSARQFPNYSSELNVNALLLGDSALYLCASSQTRLASSYEQYFGPGTRLTVT.

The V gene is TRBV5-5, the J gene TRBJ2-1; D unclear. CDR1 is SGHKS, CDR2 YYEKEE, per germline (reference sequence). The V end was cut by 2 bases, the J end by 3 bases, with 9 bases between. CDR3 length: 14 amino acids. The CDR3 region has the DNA TGTGCCAGCAGCTTAGAAACCAGCTACAATGAGCAGTTCTTC. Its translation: CASSLETSYNEQFF.

CDR3 in DNA: TGCGCCAGCAGCTTGGGCGGGGGTGGGGCCTACGAGCAGTACTTC. This gives the protein CASSLGGGGAYEQYF. V gene TRBV5-1 combines with J gene TRBJ2-5, with 7 bases identical to TRBD2. The J call is doubtful: the DNA matches TRBJ2-7 better. Germline assignment: CDR1 SGHRS and CDR2 YFSETQ. The CDR3 is 15 amino acids.

Written as DNA, the CDR3 is TGTGCCAGCAGCCACGGGACAGACTATGGCTACACCTTC. Translation gives CASSHGTDYGYTF. The rearrangement joins TRBV7-9 to TRBJ1-2; 7 bases line up with TRBD1. Germline CDR1 reads SEHNR; CDR2 reads FQNEAQ (reference sequence). V shed 5 bases, J shed 3 bases, and the junction held 3 bases outside the gene matches. The CDR3 runs to 13 residues. Full variable domain (outside the CDR3, taken from reference TRBV7-9 and TRBJ1-2): DTGVSQNPRHKITKRGQNVTFRCDPISEHNRLYWYRQTLGQGPEFLTYFQNEAQLEKSRLLSDRFSAERPKGSFSTLEIQRTEQGDSAMYLCASSHGTDYGYTFGSGTRLTVV.

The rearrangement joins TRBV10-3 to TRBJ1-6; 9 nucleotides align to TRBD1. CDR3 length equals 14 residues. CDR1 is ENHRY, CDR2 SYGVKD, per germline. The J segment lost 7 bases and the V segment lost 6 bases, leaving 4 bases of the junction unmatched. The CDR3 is CAIRATGGNSPLHF. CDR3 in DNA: TGTGCCATCAGGGCCACAGGGGGCAATTCACCCCTCCACTTT.

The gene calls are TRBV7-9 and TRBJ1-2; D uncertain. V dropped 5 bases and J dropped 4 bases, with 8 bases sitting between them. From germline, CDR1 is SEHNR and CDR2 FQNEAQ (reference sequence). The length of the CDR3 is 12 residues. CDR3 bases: TGTGCCAGCAGCCCCCTCTCCTATGGCTACACCTTC. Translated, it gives CASSPLSYGYTF.

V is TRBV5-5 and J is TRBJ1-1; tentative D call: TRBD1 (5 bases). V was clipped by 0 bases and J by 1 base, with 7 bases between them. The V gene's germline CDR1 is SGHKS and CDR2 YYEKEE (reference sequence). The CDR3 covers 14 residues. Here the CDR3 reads CASSLAGRNTEAFF. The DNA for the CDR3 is TGTGCCAGCAGCTTGGCAGGGCGGAACACTGAAGCTTTCTTT. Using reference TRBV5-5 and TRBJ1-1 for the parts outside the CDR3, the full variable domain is DAGVTQSPTHLIKTRGQQVTLRCSPISGHKSVSWYQQVLGQGPQFIFQYYEKEERGRGNFPDRFSARQFPNYSSELNVNALLLGDSALYLCASSLAGRNTEAFFGQGTRLTVV.

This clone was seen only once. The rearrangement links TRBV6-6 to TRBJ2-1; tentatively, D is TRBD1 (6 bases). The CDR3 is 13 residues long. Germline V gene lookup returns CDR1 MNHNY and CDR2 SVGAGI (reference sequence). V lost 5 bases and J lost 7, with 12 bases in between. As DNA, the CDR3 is TGTGCCAGCAGTACAACTAGGGGGAATGAGCAGTTCTTC. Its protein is CASSTTRGNEQFF.

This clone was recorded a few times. In DNA form, the CDR3 reads TGTGCCAGCACTAATAGGGGGACTGAAGCTTTCTTT. It encodes CASTNRGTEAFF. The V gene is TRBV25-1, the J gene TRBJ1-1; D perhaps matches TRBD1 (6 bases). The CDR3 consists of 12 residues. Trimming cost V 7 bases and J 5 bases, with 11 bases left between them. Germline CDR1 is MGHDK and CDR2 is SYGVNS.

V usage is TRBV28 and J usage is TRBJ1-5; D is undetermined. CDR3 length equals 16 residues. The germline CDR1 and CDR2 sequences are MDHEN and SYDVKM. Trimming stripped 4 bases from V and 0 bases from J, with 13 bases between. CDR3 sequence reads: CASSSSSSYSNQPQHF. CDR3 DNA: TGTGCCAGCAGTTCCTCATCGAGTTATAGCAATCAGCCCCAGCATTTT. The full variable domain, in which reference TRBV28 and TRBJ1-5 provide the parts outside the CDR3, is DVKVTQSSRYLVKRTGEKVFLECVQDMDHENMFWYRQDPGLGLRLIYFSYDVKMKEKGDIPEGYSVSREKKERFSLILESASTNQTSMYLCASSSSSSYSNQPQHFGDGTRLSIL.

The CDR3 spells CASSPGGDNQPQHF. The DNA of the CDR3 is TGTGCCAGCAGTCCGGGAGGTGATAATCAGCCCCAGCATTTT. This sequence joins TRBV4-2 and TRBJ1-5; D unclear. The V and J ends lost 6 bases and 4 bases respectively, with 13 bases between them. The CDR3 extends over 14 amino acids. The germline V gene has CDR1 LGHNA and CDR2 YNFKEQ.

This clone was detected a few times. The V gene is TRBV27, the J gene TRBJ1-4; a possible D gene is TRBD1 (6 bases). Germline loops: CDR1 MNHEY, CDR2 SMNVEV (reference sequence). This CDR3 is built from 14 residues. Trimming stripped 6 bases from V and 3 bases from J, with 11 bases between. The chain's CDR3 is CASSRQAPNEKLFF. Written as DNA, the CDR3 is TGTGCCAGCAGCCGACAGGCGCCTAATGAAAAACTGTTTTTT.